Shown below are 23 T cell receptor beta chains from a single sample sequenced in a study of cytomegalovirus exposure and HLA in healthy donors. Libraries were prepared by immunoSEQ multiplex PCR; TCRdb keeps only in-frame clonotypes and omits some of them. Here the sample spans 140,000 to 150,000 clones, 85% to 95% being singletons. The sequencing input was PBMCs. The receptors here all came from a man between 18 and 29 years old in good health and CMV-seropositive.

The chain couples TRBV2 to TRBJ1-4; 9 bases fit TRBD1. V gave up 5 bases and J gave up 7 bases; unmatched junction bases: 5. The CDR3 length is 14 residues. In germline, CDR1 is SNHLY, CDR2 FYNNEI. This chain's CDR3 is CASSLGQGSEKLFF. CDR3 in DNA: TGTGCCAGCAGTTTGGGACAGGGAAGTGAAAAACTGTTTTTT.

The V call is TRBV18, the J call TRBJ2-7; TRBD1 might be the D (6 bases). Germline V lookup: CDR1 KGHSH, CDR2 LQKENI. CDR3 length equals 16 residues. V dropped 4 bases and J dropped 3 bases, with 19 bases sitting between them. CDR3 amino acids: CASSLNPGVAIYEQYF. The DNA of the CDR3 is TGTGCCAGCTCACTCAACCCAGGGGTTGCGATCTACGAGCAGTACTTC.

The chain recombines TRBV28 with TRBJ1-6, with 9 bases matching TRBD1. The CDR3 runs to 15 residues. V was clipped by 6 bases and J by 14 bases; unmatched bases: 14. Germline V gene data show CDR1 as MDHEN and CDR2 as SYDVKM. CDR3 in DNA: TGTGCCAGCAGCAGGCCGGGACAGGGTAATGGAGCCCTCCACTTT. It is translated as CASSRPGQGNGALHF.

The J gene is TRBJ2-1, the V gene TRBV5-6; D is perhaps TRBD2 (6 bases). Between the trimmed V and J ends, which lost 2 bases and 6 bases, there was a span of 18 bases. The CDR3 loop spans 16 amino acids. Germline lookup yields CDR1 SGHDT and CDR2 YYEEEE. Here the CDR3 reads CASSFYITSRGNEQFF. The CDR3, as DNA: TGTGCCAGCAGCTTTTATATAACTAGCCGGGGCAATGAGCAGTTCTTC.

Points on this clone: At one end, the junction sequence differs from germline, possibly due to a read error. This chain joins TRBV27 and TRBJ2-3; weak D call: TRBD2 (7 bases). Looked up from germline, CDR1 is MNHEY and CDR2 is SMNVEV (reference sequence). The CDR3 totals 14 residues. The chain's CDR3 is CASRFRGAVDTQYF. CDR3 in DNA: TGTGCCAGCCGTTTCCGGGGGGCGGTAGATACGCAGTATTTT.

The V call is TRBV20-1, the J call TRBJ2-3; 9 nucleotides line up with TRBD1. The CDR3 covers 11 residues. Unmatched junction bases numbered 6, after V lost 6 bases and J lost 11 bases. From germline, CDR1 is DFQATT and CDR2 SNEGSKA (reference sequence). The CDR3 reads CSARQGGGQYF. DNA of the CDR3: TGCAGTGCCAGACAGGGGGGTGGGCAGTATTTT.

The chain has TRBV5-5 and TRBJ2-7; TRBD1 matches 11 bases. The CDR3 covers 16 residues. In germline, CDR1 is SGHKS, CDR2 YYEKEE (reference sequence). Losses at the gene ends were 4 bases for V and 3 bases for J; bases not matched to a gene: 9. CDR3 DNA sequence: TGTGCCAGCAGCCCGGGGCCGGGACAGGGGGACTACGAGCAGTACTTC. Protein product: CASSPGPGQGDYEQYF.

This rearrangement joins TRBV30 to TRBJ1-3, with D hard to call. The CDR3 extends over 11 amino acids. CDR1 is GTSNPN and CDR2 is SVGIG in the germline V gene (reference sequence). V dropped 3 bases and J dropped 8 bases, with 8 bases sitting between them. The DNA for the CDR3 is TGTGCCTGGAGCCACTTGGACACCATATATTTT. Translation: CAWSHLDTIYF.

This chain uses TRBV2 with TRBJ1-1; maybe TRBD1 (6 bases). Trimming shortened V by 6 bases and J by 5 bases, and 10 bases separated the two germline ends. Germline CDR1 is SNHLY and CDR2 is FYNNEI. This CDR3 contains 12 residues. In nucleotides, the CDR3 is TGTGCCAGCAGAGGTACAGGGACTGAAGCTTTCTTT. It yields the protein CASRGTGTEAFF.

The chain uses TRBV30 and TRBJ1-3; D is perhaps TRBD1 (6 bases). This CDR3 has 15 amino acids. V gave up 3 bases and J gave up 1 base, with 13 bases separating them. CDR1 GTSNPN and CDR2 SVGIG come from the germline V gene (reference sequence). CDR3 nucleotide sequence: TGTGCCTGGAGGACTGCGGGGGCGTCTGGAAACACCATATATTTT. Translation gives CAWRTAGASGNTIYF.

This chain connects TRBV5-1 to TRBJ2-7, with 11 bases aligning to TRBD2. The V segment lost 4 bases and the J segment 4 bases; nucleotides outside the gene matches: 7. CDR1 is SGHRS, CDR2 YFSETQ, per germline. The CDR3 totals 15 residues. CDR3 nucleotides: TGCGCCAGCAGCCCAACCCGGACTAGCGGGTACGAGCAGTACTTC. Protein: CASSPTRTSGYEQYF.

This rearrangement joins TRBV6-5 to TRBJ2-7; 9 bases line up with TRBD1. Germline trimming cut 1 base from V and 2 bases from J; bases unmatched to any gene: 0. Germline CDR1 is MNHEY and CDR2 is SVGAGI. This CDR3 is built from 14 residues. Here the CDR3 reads CASSYYRGPYEQYF. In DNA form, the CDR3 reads TGTGCCAGCAGTTACTACAGGGGGCCCTACGAGCAGTACTTC.

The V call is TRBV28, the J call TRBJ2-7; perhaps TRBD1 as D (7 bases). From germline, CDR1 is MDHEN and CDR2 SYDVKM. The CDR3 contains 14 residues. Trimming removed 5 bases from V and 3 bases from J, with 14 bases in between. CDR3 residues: CASSGGGRNYEQYF. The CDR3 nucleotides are TGTGCCAGCAGTGGAGGGGGCCGAAACTACGAGCAGTACTTC.

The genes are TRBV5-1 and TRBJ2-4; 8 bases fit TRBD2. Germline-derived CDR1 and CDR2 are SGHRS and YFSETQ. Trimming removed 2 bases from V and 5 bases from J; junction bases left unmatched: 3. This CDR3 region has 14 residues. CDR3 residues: CASSFGTRENIQYF. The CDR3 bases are TGCGCCAGCAGCTTTGGGACTAGAGAAAACATTCAGTACTTC.

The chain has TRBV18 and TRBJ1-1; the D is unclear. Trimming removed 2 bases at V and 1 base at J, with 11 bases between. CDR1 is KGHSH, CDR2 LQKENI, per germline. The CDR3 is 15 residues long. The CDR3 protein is CASSPARRENTEAFF. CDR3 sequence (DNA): TGTGCCAGCTCACCAGCCCGACGGGAGAACACTGAAGCTTTCTTT.

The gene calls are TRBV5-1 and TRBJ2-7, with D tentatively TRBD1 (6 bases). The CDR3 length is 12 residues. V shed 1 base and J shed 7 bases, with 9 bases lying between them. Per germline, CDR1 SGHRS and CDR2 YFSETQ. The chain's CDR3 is CASSLWGREQYF. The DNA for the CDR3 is TGCGCCAGCAGCTTGTGGGGGCGAGAGCAGTACTTC.

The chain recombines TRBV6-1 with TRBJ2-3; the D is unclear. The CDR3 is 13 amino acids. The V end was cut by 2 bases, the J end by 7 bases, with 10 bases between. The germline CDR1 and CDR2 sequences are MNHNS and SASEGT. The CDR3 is CASSETWSYTQYF. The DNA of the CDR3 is TGTGCCAGCAGTGAAACTTGGTCTTATACGCAGTATTTT.

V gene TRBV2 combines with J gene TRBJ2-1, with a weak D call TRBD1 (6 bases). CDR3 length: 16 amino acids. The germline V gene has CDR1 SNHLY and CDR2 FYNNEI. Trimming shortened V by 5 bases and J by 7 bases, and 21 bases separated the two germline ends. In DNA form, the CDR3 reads TGTGCCAGCAGTCACAGGGACCCACGTGAGAGGAATGAGCAGTTCTTC. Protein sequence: CASSHRDPRERNEQFF. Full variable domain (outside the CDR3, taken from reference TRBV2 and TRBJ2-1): EPEVTQTPSHQVTQMGQEVILRCVPISNHLYFYWYRQILGQKVEFLVSFYNNEISEKSEIFDDQFSVERPDGSNFTLKIRSTKLEDSAMYFCASSHRDPRERNEQFFGPGTRLTVL.

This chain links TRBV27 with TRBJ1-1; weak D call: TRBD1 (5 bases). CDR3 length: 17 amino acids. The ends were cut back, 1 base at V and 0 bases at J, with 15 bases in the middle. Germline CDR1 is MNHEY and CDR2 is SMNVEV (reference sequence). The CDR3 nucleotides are TGTGCCAGCAGTTTATTGGGGCCCGGGGGAATGAACACTGAAGCTTTCTTT. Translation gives CASSLLGPGGMNTEAFF.

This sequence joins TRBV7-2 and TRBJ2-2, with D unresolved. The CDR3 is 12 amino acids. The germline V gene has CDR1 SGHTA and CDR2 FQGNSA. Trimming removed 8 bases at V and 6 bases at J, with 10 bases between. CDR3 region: CASPLTPGELFF. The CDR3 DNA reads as TGTGCCAGCCCCTTAACTCCCGGGGAGCTGTTTTTT.

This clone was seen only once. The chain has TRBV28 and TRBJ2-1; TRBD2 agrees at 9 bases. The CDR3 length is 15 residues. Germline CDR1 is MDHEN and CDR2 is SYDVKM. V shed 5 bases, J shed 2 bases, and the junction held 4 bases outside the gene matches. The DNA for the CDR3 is TGTGCCAGCAGTCTCCGGACTAGCGCCTACAATGAGCAGTTCTTC. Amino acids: CASSLRTSAYNEQFF.

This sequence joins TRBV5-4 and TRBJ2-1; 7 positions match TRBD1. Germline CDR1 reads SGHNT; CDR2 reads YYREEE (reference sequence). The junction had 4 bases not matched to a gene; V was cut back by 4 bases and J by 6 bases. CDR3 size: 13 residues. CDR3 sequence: CASSPGTANEQFF. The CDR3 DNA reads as TGTGCCAGCAGCCCGGGGACAGCCAATGAGCAGTTCTTC.

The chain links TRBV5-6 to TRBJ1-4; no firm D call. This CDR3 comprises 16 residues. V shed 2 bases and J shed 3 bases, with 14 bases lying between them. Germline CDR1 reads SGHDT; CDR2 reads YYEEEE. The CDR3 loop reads CASSLDMLDANEKLFF. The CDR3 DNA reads TGTGCCAGCAGCTTAGATATGCTAGATGCTAATGAAAAACTGTTTTTT.